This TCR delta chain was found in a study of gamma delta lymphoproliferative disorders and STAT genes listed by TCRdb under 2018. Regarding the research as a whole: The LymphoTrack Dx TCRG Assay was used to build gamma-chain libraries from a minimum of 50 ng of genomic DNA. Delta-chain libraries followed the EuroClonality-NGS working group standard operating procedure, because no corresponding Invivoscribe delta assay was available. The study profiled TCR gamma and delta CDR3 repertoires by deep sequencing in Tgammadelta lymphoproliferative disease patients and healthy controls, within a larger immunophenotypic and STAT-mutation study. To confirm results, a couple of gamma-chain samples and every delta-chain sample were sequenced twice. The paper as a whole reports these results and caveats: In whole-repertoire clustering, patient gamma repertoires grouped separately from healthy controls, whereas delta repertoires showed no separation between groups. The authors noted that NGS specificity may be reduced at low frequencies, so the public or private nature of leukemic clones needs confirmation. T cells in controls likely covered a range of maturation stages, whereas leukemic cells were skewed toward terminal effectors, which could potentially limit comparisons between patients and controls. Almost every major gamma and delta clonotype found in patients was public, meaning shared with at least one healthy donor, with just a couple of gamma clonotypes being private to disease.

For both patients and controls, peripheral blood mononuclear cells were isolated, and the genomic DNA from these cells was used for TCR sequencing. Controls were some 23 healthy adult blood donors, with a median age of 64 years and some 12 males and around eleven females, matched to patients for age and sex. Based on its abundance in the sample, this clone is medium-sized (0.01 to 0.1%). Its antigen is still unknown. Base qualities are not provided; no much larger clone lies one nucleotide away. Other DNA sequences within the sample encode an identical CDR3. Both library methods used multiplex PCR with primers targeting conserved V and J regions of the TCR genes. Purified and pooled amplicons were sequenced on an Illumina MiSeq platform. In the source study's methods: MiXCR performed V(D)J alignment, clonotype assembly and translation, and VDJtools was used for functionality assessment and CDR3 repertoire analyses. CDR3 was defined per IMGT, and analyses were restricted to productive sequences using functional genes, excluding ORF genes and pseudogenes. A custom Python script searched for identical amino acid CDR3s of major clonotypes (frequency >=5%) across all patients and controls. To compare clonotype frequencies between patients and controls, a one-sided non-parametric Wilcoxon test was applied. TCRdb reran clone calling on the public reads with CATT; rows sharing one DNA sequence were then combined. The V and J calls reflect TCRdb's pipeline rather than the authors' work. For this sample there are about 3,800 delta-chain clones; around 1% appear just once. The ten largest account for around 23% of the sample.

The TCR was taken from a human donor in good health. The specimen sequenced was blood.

The CDR3 reads as follows: CALGEELPPFTLGVPFNKLIF. The sequence in DNA is TGTGCTCTTGGGGAAGAGCTTCCCCCCTTTACACTGGGGGTCCCTTTCAATAAACTCATCTTT. The rearrangement joined TRDV1 to TRDJ1, with 8 bases aligning to TRDD3. In the germline V gene, CDR1 corresponds to TSWWSYY and CDR2 to QGS. For this chain, trimming is 2 bases at the V end and 6 bases at the J end, and the number of junction bases without a gene match is 26. The CDR3 runs 21 amino acids, cysteine and phenylalanine included. Of all the DNA, just the CDR3 is kept, 63 bases in frame from base 1.